This TCR beta chain was observed in a study of blood T cell repertoires in COVID-19. Generated by immunoSEQ multiplex PCR, the TCRdb table keeps only in-frame clones and is missing some. The data contain roughly 360,000 clones, 81% of them singletons. CDR3 length: 17 amino acids. Germline V gene data show CDR1 as SGHVS and CDR2 as FNYEAQ. V was cut by 1 base and J by 0 bases, with 10 bases left in between. The V and J genes are TRBV7-6 and TRBJ2-6, with unresolved D. This receptor was obtained from a human donor with acute or convalescent COVID-19. The donor label of this sample is uncertain. The sequenced sample consisted of peripheral blood. The DNA of the CDR3 is TGTGCCAGCAGCTTAGAAGTAACGGGCTCTGGGGCCAACGTCCTGACTTTC. Protein product: CASSLEVTGSGANVLTF.